This T cell receptor beta chain was sequenced during a study of OX40 agonist ivuxolimab in advanced cancers. Across the whole study: Ivuxolimab is a fully human IgG2 antibody that activates OX40 (CD134). Patients enrolled in dose escalation were diagnosed with hepatocellular carcinoma, melanoma, renal cell or head and neck cancer. Findings and caveats of the study: Dosing at 0.1 to 3.0 mg/kg was accompanied by clonal expansion of CD4+ and CD8+ blood T cells by week 6. Expanded clones were, on average, more numerous in CD8+ T cells than in CD4+.

The protocol was immunoSEQ multiplex PCR, while the TCRdb copy is restricted to in-frame clones and leaves out a portion. The sample consists of roughly 60,000 clones, approximately 86% of them appearing once. Of note for this clone: Its matching antigen is unknown.

Germline values: CDR1 SGHRS, CDR2 YFSETQ. The CDR3 is made up of 15 amino acids. The V gene lost 4 bases and the J gene lost 4 bases, with 16 bases spanning the gap. Sequences were derived from CD4+ or CD8+ T cells sorted from blood, sampled in a trial of the OX40 agonist ivuxolimab. V is TRBV5-1 and J is TRBJ2-3, with D maybe TRBD1 (8 bases). The sequence was collected from an adult with an advanced solid tumor such as melanoma, head and neck, liver or kidney cancer. CDR3 loop: CASSPNTGGADTQYF. The DNA for the CDR3 is TGCGCCAGCAGCCCGAATACAGGGGGGGCAGATACGCAGTATTTT.